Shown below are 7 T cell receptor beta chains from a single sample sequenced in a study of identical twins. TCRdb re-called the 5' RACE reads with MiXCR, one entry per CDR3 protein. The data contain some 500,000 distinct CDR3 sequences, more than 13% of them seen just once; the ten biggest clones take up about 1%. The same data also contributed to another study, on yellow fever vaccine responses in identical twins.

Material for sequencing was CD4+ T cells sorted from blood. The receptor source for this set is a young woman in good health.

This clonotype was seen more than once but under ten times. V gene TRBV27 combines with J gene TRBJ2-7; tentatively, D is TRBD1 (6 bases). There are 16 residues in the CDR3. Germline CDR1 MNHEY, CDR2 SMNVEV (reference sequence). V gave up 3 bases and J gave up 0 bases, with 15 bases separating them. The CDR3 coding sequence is TGTGCCAGCAGTTTTAGCGTCGGACAGCCCTCCTACGAGCAGTACTTC. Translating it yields CASSFSVGQPSYEQYF.

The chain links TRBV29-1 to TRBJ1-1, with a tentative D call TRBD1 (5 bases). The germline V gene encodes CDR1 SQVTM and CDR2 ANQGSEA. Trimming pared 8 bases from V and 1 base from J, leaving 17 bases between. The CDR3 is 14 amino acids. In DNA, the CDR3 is TGCAGCTACGGACATCGGGCCCAGAACACTGAAGCTTTCTTT. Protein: CSYGHRAQNTEAFF.

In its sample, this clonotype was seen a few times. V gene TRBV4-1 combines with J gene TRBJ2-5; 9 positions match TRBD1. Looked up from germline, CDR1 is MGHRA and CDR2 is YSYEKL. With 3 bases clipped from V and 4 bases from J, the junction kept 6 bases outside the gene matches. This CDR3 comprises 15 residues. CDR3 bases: TGCGCCAGCAGCCATCCGGGACAGGGAGGAGAGACCCAGTACTTC. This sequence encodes CASSHPGQGGETQYF.

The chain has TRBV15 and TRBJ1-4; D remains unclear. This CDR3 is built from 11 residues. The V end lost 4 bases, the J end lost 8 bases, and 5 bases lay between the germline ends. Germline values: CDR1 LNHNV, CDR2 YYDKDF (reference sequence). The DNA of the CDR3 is TGTGCCACCAGCACTAGGGAAAAACTGTTTTTT. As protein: CATSTREKLFF.

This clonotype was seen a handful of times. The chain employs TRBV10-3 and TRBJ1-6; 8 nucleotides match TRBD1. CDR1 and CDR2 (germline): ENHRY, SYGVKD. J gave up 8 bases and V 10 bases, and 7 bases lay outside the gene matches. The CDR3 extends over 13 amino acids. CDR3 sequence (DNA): TGTGCCACCGGGACAGGTAGCCATTCACCCCTCCACTTT. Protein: CATGTGSHSPLHF.

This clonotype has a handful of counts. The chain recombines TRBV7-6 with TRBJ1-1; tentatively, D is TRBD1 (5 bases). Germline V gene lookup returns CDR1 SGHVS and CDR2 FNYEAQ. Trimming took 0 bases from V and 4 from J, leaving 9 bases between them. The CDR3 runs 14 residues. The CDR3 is CASSLALGGTEAFF. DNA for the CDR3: TGTGCCAGCAGCTTAGCATTGGGGGGCACTGAAGCTTTCTTT.

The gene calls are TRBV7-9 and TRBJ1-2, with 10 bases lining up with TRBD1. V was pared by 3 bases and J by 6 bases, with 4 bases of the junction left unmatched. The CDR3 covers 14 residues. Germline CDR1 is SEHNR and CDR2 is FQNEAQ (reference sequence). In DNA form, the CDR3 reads TGTGCCAGCAGCTTCTTAGGACAGGGGGATGGCTACACCTTC. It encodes CASSFLGQGDGYTF. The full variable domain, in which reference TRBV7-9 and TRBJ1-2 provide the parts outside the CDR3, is DTGVSQNPRHKITKRGQNVTFRCDPISEHNRLYWYRQTLGQGPEFLTYFQNEAQLEKSRLLSDRFSAERPKGSFSTLEIQRTEQGDSAMYLCASSFLGQGDGYTFGSGTRLTVV.